These T cell receptor beta chains were read from a single sample in a study of blood T cell repertoires in COVID-19. Libraries were prepared by immunoSEQ multiplex PCR; TCRdb keeps only in-frame clonotypes and omits some of them. Found here are about 320,000 clones, roughly 90% of them singletons; the top ten hold roughly 10%. Material: peripheral blood. All receptors come from a woman in her 30s with COVID-19, enrolled during active disease. Both conserved end residues are part of each CDR3. A D gene is named only where the DNA matches it firmly. Size is omitted from some rows. Given values are once, few, many or a class for expanded clones.

J	size	V	D	DNA	CDR3
TRBJ1-2	.	TRBV19	.	TGTGCCAGTAGTGCGTCCGGGGTCTATGGCTACACCTTC	CASSASGVYGYTF
TRBJ1-3	few	TRBV6-5	.	TGTGCCAGCAGTTACTCGGTGACACAGGACACCATATATTTT	CASSYSVTQDTIYF
TRBJ2-1	few	TRBV6-5	.	TGTGCCAGCAGTTACGACAGGAGCTCCTACAATGAGCAGTTCTTC	CASSYDRSSYNEQFF
TRBJ2-1	once	TRBV5-5	TRBD2	TGTGCCAGCAGCTTGAGCGGGGGGGCCGGAGAGCAGTTCTTC	CASSLSGGAGEQFF
TRBJ1-2	.	TRBV5-5	.	TGTGCCAGCAGCTCCCCGGTGGAGGGCTACACCTTC	CASSSPVEGYTF
TRBJ1-5	.	TRBV24-1	TRBD1	TGTGCCACCAGTGACCGAACCGGGACAGGGTTCCCCCAGCATTTT	CATSDRTGTGFPQHF
TRBJ1-4	.	TRBV30	.	TGTGCCTGGAGTGTATCAGCAACTAATGAAAAACTGTTTTTT	CAWSVSATNEKLFF
TRBJ1-5	.	TRBV28	TRBD1	TGTGCCAGCAGTATACCGCTGGGGGGTTTATTCACAGGGGGCAATCAGCCCCAGCATTTT	CASSIPLGGLFTGGNQPQHF
TRBJ1-4	.	TRBV25-1	TRBD1	TGTGCCAGCAGTGAACGTTGGGACAGGGGGCAGTTGAATGAAAAACTGTTTTTT	CASSERWDRGQLNEKLFF
TRBJ2-1	.	TRBV3-1/TRBV3-2	TRBD1	TGTGCCAGCAGCCAAGAGCCAGGGGGCTCCTACAATGAGCAGTTCTTC	CASSQEPGGSYNEQFF
TRBJ2-2	.	TRBV5-6	TRBD2	TGTGCCAGCAGCGCCCGACTAGCGGGGGACGTCGGGGAGCTGTTTTTT	CASSARLAGDVGELFF
TRBJ1-2	.	TRBV2	.	TGTGCCAGCCCCTATGGTAGCTATGGCTACACCTTC	CASPYGSYGYTF
TRBJ2-7	once	TRBV2	TRBD2	TGTGCCAGCAAGAGGACTAGCCTGTACGAGCAGTACTTC	CASKRTSLYEQYF
TRBJ1-4	.	TRBV9	.	TGTGCCAGCAGCGTCTCCGGGACAATACGCTCCGCTAATGAAAAACTGTTTTTT	CASSVSGTIRSANEKLFF
TRBJ2-5	.	TRBV5-4	.	TGTGCCAGCAGCTTGGGCCAGGGCCAAGAGACCCAGTACTTC	CASSLGQGQETQYF
TRBJ2-1	.	TRBV3-1/TRBV3-2	TRBD2	TGTGCCAGCAGCCAAGTGTTCGGAGTACTAGCGAGCTACAATGAGCAGTTCTTC	CASSQVFGVLASYNEQFF
TRBJ2-1	.	TRBV27	TRBD1	TGTGCCAGCAGTCCCCTCTCGGGACAGGGGACAAGGGATGAGCAGTTCTTC	CASSPLSGQGTRDEQFF
TRBJ1-2	.	TRBV2	.	TGTGCCAGCAGTGTGGAGGCTAACTATGGCTACACCTTC	CASSVEANYGYTF
TRBJ1-2	.	TRBV6-5	TRBD1	TGTGCCAGCGGCGCAGGGGGTGCTAACTATGGCTACACCTTC	CASGAGGANYGYTF
TRBJ2-7	.	TRBV4-2	TRBD2	TGTGCCAGCAGCCCGCGACTAGCGGGGGGGAGGTCCCCTTTCGAGCAGTACTTC	CASSPRLAGGRSPFEQYF
TRBJ1-1	.	TRBV5-6	.	TGTGCCAGCAGCTTGGGGGGCTGGACTGAAGCTTTCTTT	CASSLGGWTEAFF
TRBJ2-4	.	TRBV7-2	.	TGTGCCAGCAGCCCGGCCGGGGGGCCCCGCTTCGGGGACAAAAACATTCAGTACTTC	CASSPAGGPRFGDKNIQYF
TRBJ2-1	.	TRBV27	TRBD2	TGTGCCAGCGGTATTACTAGCGGGGGGGCCTATGAGCAGTTCTTC	CASGITSGGAYEQFF